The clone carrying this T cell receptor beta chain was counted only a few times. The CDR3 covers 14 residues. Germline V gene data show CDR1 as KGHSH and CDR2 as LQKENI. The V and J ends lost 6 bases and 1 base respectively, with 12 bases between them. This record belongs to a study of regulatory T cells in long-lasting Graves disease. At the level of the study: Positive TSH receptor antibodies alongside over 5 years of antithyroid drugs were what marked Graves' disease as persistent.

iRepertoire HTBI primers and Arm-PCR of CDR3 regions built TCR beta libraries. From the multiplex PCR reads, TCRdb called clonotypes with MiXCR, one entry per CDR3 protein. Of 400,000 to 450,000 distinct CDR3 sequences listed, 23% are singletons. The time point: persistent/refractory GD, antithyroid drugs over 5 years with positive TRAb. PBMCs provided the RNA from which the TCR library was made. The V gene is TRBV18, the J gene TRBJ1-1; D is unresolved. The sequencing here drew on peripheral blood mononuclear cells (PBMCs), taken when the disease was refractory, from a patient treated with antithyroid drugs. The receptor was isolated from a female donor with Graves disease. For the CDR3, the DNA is TGTGCCAGCTCGCCGACGGATCAGAACACTGAAGCTTTCTTT. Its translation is CASSPTDQNTEAFF.